The 25 T cell receptor beta chains reported below all come from one sample, sequenced in a study of blood T cell repertoires in COVID-19. Produced via immunoSEQ multiplex PCR; TCRdb's table is partial and in-frame only. The table lists about 400,000 clones, more than 85% of them singletons. The specimen was PBMCs or T cells enriched from blood (not recorded which). These receptors originate from a young woman who had recovered from COVID-19.

This clone was detected only a few times. The chain couples TRBV28 to TRBJ1-2; D is unresolved. Trimming stripped 2 bases from V and 0 bases from J, with 13 bases between. The length of the CDR3 is 16 residues. From germline, CDR1 is MDHEN and CDR2 SYDVKM. CDR3 DNA sequence: TGTGCCAGCAGTTTAGCAGGATCCCTTGCTAACTATGGCTACACCTTC. It yields the protein CASSLAGSLANYGYTF.

This clone turned up a few times. The chain has TRBV5-6 and TRBJ1-1; TRBD1 matches at 7 bases. This CDR3 has 15 residues. V trimming: 1 base; J trimming: 3 bases; junction bases outside the gene matches: 6. Germline CDR1 is SGHDT and CDR2 is YYEEEE. The CDR3 bases are TGTGCCAGCAGCTTGCGTGGGCAGGGGGACACTGAAGCTTTCTTT. Its protein product is CASSLRGQGDTEAFF.

The chain links TRBV9 to TRBJ1-2, with D unresolved. Germline CDR1 and CDR2: SGDLS and YYNGEE. The CDR3 contains 14 residues. The V and J ends lost 4 bases and 4 bases respectively, with 14 bases between them. The CDR3 nucleotides read TGTGCCAGCAGCCCCATCACGGGATCCTATGGCTACACCTTC. Translating it yields CASSPITGSYGYTF.

This clone was seen only once. This chain links TRBV7-2 with TRBJ2-4, with 8 bases fitting TRBD1. Trimming removed 5 bases from V and 3 bases from J; junction bases left unmatched: 12. The CDR3 length is 17 residues. CDR1 is SGHTA, CDR2 FQGNSA, per germline. The DNA for the CDR3 is TGTGCCAGCAGCCCCGTCCCCAGGGGGCAAGGCAAAAACATTCAGTACTTC. Amino acid sequence: CASSPVPRGQGKNIQYF.

The J gene is TRBJ2-6, the V gene TRBV30; D is ambiguous. The CDR3 has 12 residues. CDR1 is GTSNPN, CDR2 SVGIG, per germline (reference sequence). V shed 5 bases and J shed 2 bases, with 4 bases lying between them. CDR3: CAWVTGANVLTF. CDR3 bases: TGTGCCTGGGTTACTGGGGCCAACGTCCTGACTTTC.

J is TRBJ2-3 and V is TRBV28, with 8 bases matching TRBD2. Looked up from germline, CDR1 is MDHEN and CDR2 is SYDVKM. V gave up 4 bases and J gave up 3 bases; unmatched junction bases: 9. The CDR3 has 16 residues. The CDR3 sequence is CASSSGGMGLTDTQYF. CDR3 sequence (DNA): TGTGCCAGCAGTTCGGGAGGGATGGGTCTAACAGATACGCAGTATTTT.

This sequence joins TRBV2 and TRBJ1-5; 7 bases align to TRBD1. This CDR3 has 15 amino acids. In germline, CDR1 is SNHLY, CDR2 FYNNEI. The V and J ends lost 4 bases and 7 bases, in that order; junction bases with no gene match: 10. The CDR3 nucleotides are TGTGCCAGCAGTGTAGGAGGGGGCGAGGGGCAGCCCCAGCATTTT. Translating it yields CASSVGGGEGQPQHF.

J is TRBJ1-5 and V is TRBV5-1; a possible D gene is TRBD1 (5 bases). The CDR3 contains 13 residues. Per the germline V gene, CDR1 is SGHRS and CDR2 is YFSETQ. V was clipped by 3 bases and J by 4 bases, with 8 bases between them. The CDR3 DNA sequence: TGCGCCAGCAGCTCGGGGGTTAATCAGCCCCAGCATTTT. Residues: CASSSGVNQPQHF. Full variable domain (remainder filled in from reference TRBV5-1 and TRBJ1-5): KAGVTQTPRYLIKTRGQQVTLSCSPISGHRSVSWYQQTPGQGLQFLFEYFSETQRNKGNFPGRFSGRQFSNSRSEMNVSTLELGDSALYLCASSSGVNQPQHFGDGTRLSIL.

The rearrangement joins TRBV5-1 to TRBJ1-4; TRBD1 matches at 7 bases. The CDR3 has 15 residues. Looked up from germline, CDR1 is SGHRS and CDR2 is YFSETQ. Trimming removed 4 bases from V and 2 bases from J; junction bases left unmatched: 5. CDR3 nucleotides: TGCGCCAGCAGCCTACAGGGGACGACTAATGAAAAACTGTTTTTT. This sequence encodes CASSLQGTTNEKLFF.

The CDR3 spells CASSPSHGLAGATDYEQYF. In DNA form, the CDR3 reads TGTGCCAGCAGCCCCAGCCATGGACTAGCGGGAGCTACCGACTACGAGCAGTACTTC. J is TRBJ2-7 and V is TRBV7-2, with 13 nucleotides matching TRBD2. The ends lost 5 bases at V and 3 bases at J; junction bases unmatched: 16. Germline V gene data show CDR1 as SGHTA and CDR2 as FQGNSA. The CDR3 is made up of 19 amino acids.

V gene TRBV7-9 combines with J gene TRBJ2-1, with a possible D match to TRBD2 (6 bases). Germline V gene sequence: CDR1 SEHNR, CDR2 FQNEAQ (reference sequence). The CDR3 loop spans 15 amino acids. V was pared by 1 base and J by 2 bases, with 9 bases between. Here the CDR3 reads CASSLDSGTYNEQFF. DNA for the CDR3: TGTGCCAGCAGCTTAGATAGCGGAACCTACAATGAGCAGTTCTTC.

CDR3 nucleotide sequence: TGTGCCAGCAGCTGGACGGGACAGGGTGGTCAGCCCCAGCATTTT. Its translation is CASSWTGQGGQPQHF. This chain links TRBV7-9 with TRBJ1-5; 9 bases align to TRBD1. Germline values: CDR1 SEHNR, CDR2 FQNEAQ (reference sequence). V was clipped by 4 bases and J by 6 bases; unmatched bases: 7. This CDR3 contains 15 residues.

This clone was recorded once. J is TRBJ1-1 and V is TRBV11-3, with D uncertain. The CDR3 runs 15 residues. V was pared by 5 bases and J by 2 bases, with 15 bases between. From germline, CDR1 is SGHNT and CDR2 YENEEA. The CDR3 here is CASSQGGSVNTEAFF. As DNA, the CDR3 is TGTGCCAGCAGCCAAGGTGGCAGCGTAAACACTGAAGCTTTCTTT.

For the CDR3, the DNA is TGTGCCAGCAGTCCACTAGCGGGAGATGGGCAGTACTTC. Residues: CASSPLAGDGQYF. V usage is TRBV28 and J usage is TRBJ2-7; 11 positions match TRBD2. Germline CDR1 reads MDHEN; CDR2 reads SYDVKM. The CDR3 sequence is 13 residues long. V was clipped by 5 bases and J by 9 bases; unmatched bases: 6.

This clone was recorded once. J is TRBJ1-2 and V is TRBV3-1 (or the pseudogene TRBV3-2); D gene uncertain. V was trimmed by 4 bases and J by 6 bases, leaving 21 bases between them. Germline loops: CDR1 LGHDT, CDR2 YNNKEL (reference sequence). The CDR3 length is 16 residues. CDR3 protein: CASSRQSLGVSHGYTF. CDR3 sequence (DNA): TGTGCCAGCAGCCGCCAATCCTTGGGCGTTAGTCATGGCTACACCTTC.

The rearrangement uses TRBV15 and TRBJ1-1, with 7 bases aligning to TRBD1. In germline, CDR1 is LNHNV, CDR2 YYDKDF (reference sequence). The CDR3 runs 14 residues. The junction had 5 bases not matched to a gene; V was cut back by 3 bases and J by 4 bases. The CDR3 bases are TGTGCCACCAGCAGGGAGGGGGCGGGCACTGAAGCTTTCTTT. This translates into CATSREGAGTEAFF.

J is TRBJ2-7 and V is TRBV5-5; the D gene is possibly TRBD2 (6 bases). V shed 4 bases and J shed 3 bases, with 17 bases lying between them. Germline V lookup: CDR1 SGHKS, CDR2 YYEKEE (reference sequence). The CDR3 covers 15 residues. The CDR3 coding sequence is TGTGCCAGCAGCCCGAGACTAGACAACTTCTACGAGCAGTACTTC. Protein product: CASSPRLDNFYEQYF. Full variable domain (rest looked up from reference TRBV5-5 and TRBJ2-7): DAGVTQSPTHLIKTRGQQVTLRCSPISGHKSVSWYQQVLGQGPQFIFQYYEKEERGRGNFPDRFSARQFPNYSSELNVNALLLGDSALYLCASSPRLDNFYEQYFGPGTRLTVT.

V and J are TRBV7-2 and TRBJ2-7, with 9 bases fitting TRBD1. Germline CDR1 reads SGHTA; CDR2 reads FQGNSA. This CDR3 comprises 14 residues. With 7 bases clipped from V and 4 bases from J, the junction kept 8 bases outside the gene matches. The CDR3: CASTAGTGIYEQYF. As DNA, the CDR3 is TGTGCCAGCACAGCCGGGACAGGGATTTACGAGCAGTACTTC.

This clone has only one observation. The gene calls are TRBV27 and TRBJ2-7; unclear D gene. Germline loops: CDR1 MNHEY, CDR2 SMNVEV (reference sequence). Trimming cost V 6 bases and J 6 bases, with 18 bases left between them. There are 14 residues in the CDR3. The chain's CDR3 is CASSHLPSNGEQYF. CDR3 bases: TGTGCCAGCAGCCACCTTCCCTCCAACGGCGAGCAGTACTTC.

J is TRBJ1-2 and V is TRBV29-1; D possibly corresponds to TRBD1 (6 bases). The V gene lost 6 bases and the J gene lost 5 bases, with 13 bases spanning the gap. This CDR3 is 12 amino acids long. Germline V gene lookup returns CDR1 SQVTM and CDR2 ANQGSEA. CDR3 amino acids: CSVPGGAYGYTF. As DNA, the CDR3 is TGCAGCGTCCCCGGGGGGGCGTATGGCTACACCTTC.

V and J are TRBV5-1 and TRBJ1-1; D is possibly TRBD1 (6 bases). Germline CDR1 is SGHRS and CDR2 is YFSETQ. The CDR3 is made up of 17 amino acids. V was pared by 5 bases and J by 0 bases, with 20 bases between. This chain's CDR3 is CASRTDRDHPLNTEAFF. CDR3 sequence (DNA): TGCGCCAGCAGGACGGACAGAGACCACCCCTTGAACACTGAAGCTTTCTTT.

This chain joins TRBV28 and TRBJ1-2; D is unresolved. The CDR3 has 13 residues. The germline CDR1 and CDR2 sequences are MDHEN and SYDVKM. Trimming removed 1 base from V and 4 bases from J, with 7 bases in between. In DNA form, the CDR3 reads TGTGCCAGCAGTTTATTGGCGGGCTATGGCTACACCTTC. Translating it yields CASSLLAGYGYTF.

V gene TRBV5-6 combines with J gene TRBJ2-1; 9 bases are a match to TRBD2. The CDR3 totals 17 residues. Looked up from germline, CDR1 is SGHDT and CDR2 is YYEEEE. The ends lost 2 bases at V and 0 bases at J; junction bases unmatched: 6. CDR3 sequence: CASSFLAGLSSYNEQFF. CDR3 DNA: TGTGCCAGCAGCTTCCTAGCGGGACTAAGCTCCTACAATGAGCAGTTCTTC.

V usage is TRBV28 and J usage is TRBJ1-1; D call uncertain. CDR1 is MDHEN, CDR2 SYDVKM, per germline. CDR3 length equals 16 residues. V was pared by 2 bases and J by 3 bases, with 16 bases between. CDR3 sequence reads: CASSLPGVGKDTEAFF. The CDR3 nucleotides read TGTGCCAGCAGTTTACCCGGGGTAGGGAAAGACACTGAAGCTTTCTTT.

CDR3 amino acids: CASSHTGTANSPLHF. Here the CDR3 DNA reads TGTGCCAGCAGCCATACCGGGACAGCTAATTCACCCCTCCACTTT. The chain carries TRBV5-4 and TRBJ1-6; 7 bases are a match to TRBD1. V gave up 4 bases and J gave up 6 bases; unmatched junction bases: 7. CDR3 length: 15 residues. Per the germline V gene, CDR1 is SGHNT and CDR2 is YYREEE (reference sequence).